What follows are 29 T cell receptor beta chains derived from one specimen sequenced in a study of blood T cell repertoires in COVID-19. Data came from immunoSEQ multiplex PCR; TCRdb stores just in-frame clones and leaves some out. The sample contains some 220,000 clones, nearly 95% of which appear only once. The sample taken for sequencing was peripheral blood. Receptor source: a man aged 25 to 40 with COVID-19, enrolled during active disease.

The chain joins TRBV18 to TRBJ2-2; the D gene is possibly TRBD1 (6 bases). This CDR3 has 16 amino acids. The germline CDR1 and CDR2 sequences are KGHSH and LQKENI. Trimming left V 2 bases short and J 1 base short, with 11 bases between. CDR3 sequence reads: CASSPLGTRNTGELFF. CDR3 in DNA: TGTGCCAGCTCACCATTGGGGACACGGAACACCGGGGAGCTGTTTTTT.

Here the CDR3 DNA reads TGTGCCAGCAGCTTACAGGACAGACTCGAGCAGTACTTC. Protein: CASSLQDRLEQYF. The chain recombines TRBV13 with TRBJ2-7; D might be TRBD1 (6 bases). The CDR3 totals 13 residues. V gave up 2 bases and J gave up 6 bases, with 11 bases separating them. CDR1 and CDR2 (germline): PRHDT, FYEKMQ (reference sequence). Full variable domain (outside the CDR3, taken from reference TRBV13 and TRBJ2-7): AAGVIQSPRHLIKEKRETATLKCYPIPRHDTVYWYQQGPGQDPQFLISFYEKMQSDKGSIPDRFSAQQFSDYHSELNMSSLELGDSALYFCASSLQDRLEQYFGPGTRLTVT.

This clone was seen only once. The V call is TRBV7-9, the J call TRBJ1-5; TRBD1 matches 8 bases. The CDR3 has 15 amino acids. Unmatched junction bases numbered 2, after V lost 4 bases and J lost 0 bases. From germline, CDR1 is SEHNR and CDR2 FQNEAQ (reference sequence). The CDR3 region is CASSSTGVSNQPQHF. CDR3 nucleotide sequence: TGTGCCAGCAGCTCGACAGGGGTTAGCAATCAGCCCCAGCATTTT.

Here the CDR3 DNA reads TGTGCCAGCAGACGACGGTGGAGTGACAATGAGCAGTTCTTC. Translating it yields CASRRRWSDNEQFF. The V and J genes are TRBV6-4 and TRBJ2-1; D call uncertain. Germline V gives CDR1 MRHNA, CDR2 SNTAGT. The CDR3 spans 14 residues. Trimming took off 6 bases at V and 5 bases at J, with 14 bases between the two ends.

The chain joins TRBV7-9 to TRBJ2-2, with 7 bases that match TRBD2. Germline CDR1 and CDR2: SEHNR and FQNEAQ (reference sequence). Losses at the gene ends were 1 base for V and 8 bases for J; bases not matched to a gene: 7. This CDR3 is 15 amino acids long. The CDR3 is CASSLGSGARGELFF. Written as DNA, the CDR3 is TGTGCCAGCAGCTTAGGAAGCGGGGCCAGGGGGGAGCTGTTTTTT.

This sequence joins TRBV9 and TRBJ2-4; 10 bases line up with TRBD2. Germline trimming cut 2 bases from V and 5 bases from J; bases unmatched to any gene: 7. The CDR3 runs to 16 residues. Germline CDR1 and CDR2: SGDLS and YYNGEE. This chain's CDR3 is CASSVSSGGLQNIQYF. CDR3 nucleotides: TGTGCCAGCAGCGTCTCTAGCGGGGGACTCCAAAACATTCAGTACTTC. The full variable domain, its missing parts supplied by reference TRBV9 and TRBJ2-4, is DSGVTQTPKHLITATGQRVTLRCSPRSGDLSVYWYQQSLDQGLQFLIQYYNGEERAKGNILERFSAQQFPDLHSELNLSSLELGDSALYFCASSVSSGGLQNIQYFGAGTRLSVL.

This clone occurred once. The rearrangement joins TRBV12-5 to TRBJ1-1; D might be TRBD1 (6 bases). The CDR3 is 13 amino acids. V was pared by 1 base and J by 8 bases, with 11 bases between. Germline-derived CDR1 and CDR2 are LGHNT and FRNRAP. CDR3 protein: CASGLGATGEAFF. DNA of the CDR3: TGTGCTAGTGGTTTGGGGGCGACAGGAGAAGCTTTCTTT.

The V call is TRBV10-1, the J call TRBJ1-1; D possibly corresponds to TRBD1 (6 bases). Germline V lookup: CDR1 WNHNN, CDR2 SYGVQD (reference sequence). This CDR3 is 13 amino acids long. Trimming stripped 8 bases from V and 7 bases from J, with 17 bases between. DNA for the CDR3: TGCGCCAGCGGACTTACAGGGTCAGGTGAAGCTTTCTTT. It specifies CASGLTGSGEAFF.

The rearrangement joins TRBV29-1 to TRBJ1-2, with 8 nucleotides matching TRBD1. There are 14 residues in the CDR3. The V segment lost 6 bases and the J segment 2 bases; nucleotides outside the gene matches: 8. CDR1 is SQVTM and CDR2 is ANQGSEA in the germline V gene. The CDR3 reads CSVPTGQENYGYTF. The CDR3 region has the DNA TGCAGCGTGCCGACGGGACAGGAGAACTATGGCTACACCTTC.

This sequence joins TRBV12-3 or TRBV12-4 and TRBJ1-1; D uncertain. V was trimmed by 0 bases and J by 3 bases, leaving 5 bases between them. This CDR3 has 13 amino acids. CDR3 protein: CASSLAGDTEAFF. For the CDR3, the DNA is TGTGCCAGCAGTTTAGCCGGGGACACTGAAGCTTTCTTT.

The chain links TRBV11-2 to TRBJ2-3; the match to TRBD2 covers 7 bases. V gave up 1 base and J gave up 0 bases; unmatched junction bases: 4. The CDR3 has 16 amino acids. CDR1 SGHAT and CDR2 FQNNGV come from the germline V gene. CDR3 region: CASSLASAGSTDTQYF. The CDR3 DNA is TGTGCCAGCAGCTTAGCTTCAGCGGGGAGCACAGATACGCAGTATTTT.

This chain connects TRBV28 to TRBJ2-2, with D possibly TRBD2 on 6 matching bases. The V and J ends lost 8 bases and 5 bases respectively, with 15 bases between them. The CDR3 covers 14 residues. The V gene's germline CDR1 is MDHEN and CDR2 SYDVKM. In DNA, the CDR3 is TGTGCCAGCCGGGCCGGGGGTTCGACCGGGGAGCTGTTTTTT. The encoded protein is CASRAGGSTGELFF.

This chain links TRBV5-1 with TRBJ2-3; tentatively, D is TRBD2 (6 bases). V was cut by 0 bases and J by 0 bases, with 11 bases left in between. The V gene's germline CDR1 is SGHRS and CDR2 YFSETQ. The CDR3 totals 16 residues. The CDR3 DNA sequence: TGCGCCAGCAGCTTGGCGGACTACCCTAGCACAGATACGCAGTATTTT. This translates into CASSLADYPSTDTQYF.

This CDR3 is CASSYPPGLALGEQFF. The CDR3 bases are TGTGCCAGCAGCTATCCGCCGGGACTAGCCTTGGGGGAGCAGTTCTTC. The rearrangement joins TRBV7-2 to TRBJ2-1, with 9 nucleotides matching TRBD2. The germline gives CDR1 SGHTA, CDR2 FQGNSA. Trimming took 4 bases from V and 10 from J; bases not matched to a gene: 14. The CDR3 length is 16 residues.

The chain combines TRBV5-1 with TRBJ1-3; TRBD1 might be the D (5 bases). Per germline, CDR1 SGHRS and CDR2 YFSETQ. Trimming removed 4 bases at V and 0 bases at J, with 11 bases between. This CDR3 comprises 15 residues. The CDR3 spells CASSNQGGSGNTIYF. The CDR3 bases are TGCGCCAGCAGCAACCAGGGTGGCTCTGGAAACACCATATATTTT. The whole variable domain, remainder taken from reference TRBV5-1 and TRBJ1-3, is KAGVTQTPRYLIKTRGQQVTLSCSPISGHRSVSWYQQTPGQGLQFLFEYFSETQRNKGNFPGRFSGRQFSNSRSEMNVSTLELGDSALYLCASSNQGGSGNTIYFGEGSWLTVV.

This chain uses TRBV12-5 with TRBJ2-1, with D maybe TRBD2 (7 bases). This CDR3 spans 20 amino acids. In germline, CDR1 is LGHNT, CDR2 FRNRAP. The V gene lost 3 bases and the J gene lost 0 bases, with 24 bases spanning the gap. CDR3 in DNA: TGTGCTAGTGGTTTCAAAATCCAACGGGGGGCGTCGAGCTCCTACAATGAGCAGTTCTTC. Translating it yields CASGFKIQRGASSSYNEQFF.

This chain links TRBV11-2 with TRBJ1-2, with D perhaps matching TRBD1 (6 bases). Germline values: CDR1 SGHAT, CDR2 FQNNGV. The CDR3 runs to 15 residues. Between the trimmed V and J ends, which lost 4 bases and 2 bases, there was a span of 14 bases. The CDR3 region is CASSWGQLDNYGYTF. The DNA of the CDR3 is TGTGCCAGCAGCTGGGGACAACTCGACAACTATGGCTACACCTTC.

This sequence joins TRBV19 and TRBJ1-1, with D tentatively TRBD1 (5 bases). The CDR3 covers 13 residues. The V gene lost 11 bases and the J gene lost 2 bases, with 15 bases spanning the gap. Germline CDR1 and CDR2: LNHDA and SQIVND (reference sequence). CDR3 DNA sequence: TGTGCCGCTGGGGGGGGTCTCAACACTGAAGCTTTCTTT. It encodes CAAGGGLNTEAFF.

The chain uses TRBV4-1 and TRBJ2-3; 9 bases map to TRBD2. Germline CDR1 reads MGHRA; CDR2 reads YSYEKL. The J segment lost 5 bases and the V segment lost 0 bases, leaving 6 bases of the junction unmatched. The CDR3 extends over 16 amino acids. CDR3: CASSQDAGGPVDTQYF. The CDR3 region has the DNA TGCGCCAGCAGCCAAGACGCGGGGGGGCCGGTAGATACGCAGTATTTT.

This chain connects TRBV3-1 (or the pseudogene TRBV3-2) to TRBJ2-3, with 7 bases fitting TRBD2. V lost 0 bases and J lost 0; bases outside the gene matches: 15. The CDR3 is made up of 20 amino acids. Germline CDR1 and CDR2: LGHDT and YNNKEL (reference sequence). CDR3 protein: CASSQDPPGLPTSSTDTQYF. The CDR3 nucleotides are TGTGCCAGCAGCCAAGATCCCCCGGGACTACCTACCTCTAGCACAGATACGCAGTATTTT.

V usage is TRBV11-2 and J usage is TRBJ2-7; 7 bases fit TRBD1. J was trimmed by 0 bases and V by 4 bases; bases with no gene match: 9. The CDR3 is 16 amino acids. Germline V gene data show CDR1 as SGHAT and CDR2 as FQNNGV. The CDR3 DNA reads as TGTGCCAGCAGCTACCCACCGGGACAGCTCTCCTACGAGCAGTACTTC. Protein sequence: CASSYPPGQLSYEQYF.

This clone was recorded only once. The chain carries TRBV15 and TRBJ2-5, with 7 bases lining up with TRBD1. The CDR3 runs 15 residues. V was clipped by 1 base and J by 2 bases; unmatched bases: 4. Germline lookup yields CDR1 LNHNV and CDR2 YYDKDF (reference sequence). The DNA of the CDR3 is TGTGCCACCAGCAGAGGCAGGGGGTTGCAAGAGACCCAGTACTTC. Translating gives CATSRGRGLQETQYF.

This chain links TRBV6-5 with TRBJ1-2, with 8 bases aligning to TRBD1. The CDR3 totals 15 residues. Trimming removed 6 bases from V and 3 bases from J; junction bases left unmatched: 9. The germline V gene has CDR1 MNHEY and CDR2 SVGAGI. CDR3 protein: CASRTAGGTDYGYTF. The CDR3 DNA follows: TGTGCCAGCAGGACAGCAGGGGGCACGGACTATGGCTACACCTTC.

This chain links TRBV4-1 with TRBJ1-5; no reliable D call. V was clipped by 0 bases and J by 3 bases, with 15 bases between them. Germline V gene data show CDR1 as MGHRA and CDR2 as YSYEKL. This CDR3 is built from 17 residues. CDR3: CASSQEETDQFNQPQHF. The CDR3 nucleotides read TGCGCCAGCAGCCAAGAGGAAACAGATCAATTCAATCAGCCCCAGCATTTT.

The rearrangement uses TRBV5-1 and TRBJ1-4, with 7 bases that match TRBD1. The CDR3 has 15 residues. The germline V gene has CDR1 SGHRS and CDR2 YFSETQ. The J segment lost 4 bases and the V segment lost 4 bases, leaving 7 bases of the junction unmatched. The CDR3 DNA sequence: TGCGCCAGCAGCCCGTGGACAGGAAATAATGAAAAACTGTTTTTT. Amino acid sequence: CASSPWTGNNEKLFF.

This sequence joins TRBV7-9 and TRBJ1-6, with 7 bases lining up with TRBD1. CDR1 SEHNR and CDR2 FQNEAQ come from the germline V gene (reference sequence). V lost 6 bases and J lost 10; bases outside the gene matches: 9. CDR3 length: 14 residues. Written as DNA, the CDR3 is TGTGCCAGCAGTCAGGGGGGAAGGGGCTCACCCCTCCACTTT. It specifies CASSQGGRGSPLHF. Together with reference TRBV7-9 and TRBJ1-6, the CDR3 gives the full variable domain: DTGVSQNPRHKITKRGQNVTFRCDPISEHNRLYWYRQTLGQGPEFLTYFQNEAQLEKSRLLSDRFSAERPKGSFSTLEIQRTEQGDSAMYLCASSQGGRGSPLHFGNGTRLTVT.

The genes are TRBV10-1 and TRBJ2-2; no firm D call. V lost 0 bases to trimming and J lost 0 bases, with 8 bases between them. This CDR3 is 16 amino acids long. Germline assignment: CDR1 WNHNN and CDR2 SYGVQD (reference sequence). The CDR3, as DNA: TGCGCCAGCAGTGAGTCGGTGGGCGCGAACACCGGGGAGCTGTTTTTT. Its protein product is CASSESVGANTGELFF.

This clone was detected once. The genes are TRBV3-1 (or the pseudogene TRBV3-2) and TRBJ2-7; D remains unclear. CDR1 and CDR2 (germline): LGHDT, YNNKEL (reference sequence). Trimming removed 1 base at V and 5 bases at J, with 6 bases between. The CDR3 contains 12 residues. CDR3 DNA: TGTGCCAGCAGCCAAGGGAGCAACGAGCAGTACTTC. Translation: CASSQGSNEQYF.

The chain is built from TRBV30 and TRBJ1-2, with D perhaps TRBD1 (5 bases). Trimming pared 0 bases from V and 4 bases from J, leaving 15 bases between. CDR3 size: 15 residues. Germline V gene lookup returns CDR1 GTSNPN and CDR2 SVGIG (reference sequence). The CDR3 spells CAWSVDFTGGYGYTF. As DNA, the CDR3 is TGTGCCTGGAGTGTAGACTTTACCGGGGGCTATGGCTACACCTTC.